This T cell receptor (beta chain) was found in a study of T cell responses to AZD1222 COVID-19 vaccine. Whole-study findings and limits: There were mostly white British donors and more females than males, and clonal diversity was possibly underestimated.

The repertoire was sequenced with immunoSEQ multiplex PCR; TCRdb's copy has only in-frame clones and lacks some. The table has about 210,000 clones, roughly 94% seen once; the top ten hold around 1.5%. Trimming removed 3 bases at V and 2 bases at J, with 17 bases between. Germline V gives CDR1 MRHNA, CDR2 SNTAGT. CDR3 length: 16 amino acids. This clone came up once. The antigen remains unidentified. Sample: peripheral blood, taken 28 days after the second dose of the MenACWY control vaccine. The clonotype was recovered from an adult who received the MenACWY meningococcal vaccine as a control. V is TRBV6-4 and J is TRBJ2-7; TRBD1 or TRBD2 may be the D gene (6 bases each). CDR3 sequence (DNA): TGTGCCAGCAGTGAAGGGGGGCAGGGAATAACCTACGAGCAGTACTTC. Encoded protein: CASSEGGQGITYEQYF.